This is a list of T cell receptor beta chains from one sample in a study of blood T cell repertoires in COVID-19. Sequencing used immunoSEQ multiplex PCR; TCRdb keeps in-frame clones, though not all of them. The sample yields approximately 360,000 clones, around 91% seen once. Sequencing was done on a sample of peripheral blood. Receptors originate from a man between 18 and 29 years old with active or convalescent COVID-19. Each CDR3 is given with its conserved first and last residue. The order of the fields is J gene, V gene, CDR3 protein.

TRBJ1-6	TRBV28	CASSPILGRGNSPLHF
TRBJ1-6	TRBV7-9	CASSLGSARTANSPLHF
TRBJ2-7	TRBV4-1	CASSQVQGYEQYF
TRBJ1-6	TRBV27	CASSHRDRVSPLHF
TRBJ2-7	TRBV5-1	CASSLSSDTVLEQYF
TRBJ2-7	TRBV10-3	CAISESSRTGGTYEQYF
TRBJ1-2	TRBV7-2	CASSLAGGSYGYTF
TRBJ1-2	TRBV6-5	CASSYGGTGGGYTF
TRBJ2-7	TRBV6-2/TRBV6-3	CASSYRTGRDYEQYF
TRBJ2-3	TRBV9	CASSVVGTGGTDTQYF
TRBJ1-4	TRBV28	CASSGAGAGREKLFF
TRBJ2-7	TRBV6-1	CASSEARRGTDEQYF
TRBJ2-7	TRBV7-3	CASSPQTSTEQYF
TRBJ1-1	TRBV5-1	CASSVRGRTEAFF
TRBJ1-2	TRBV28	CASSLSKGAQGYTF
TRBJ1-2	TRBV6-5	CASSDAWDRPSGYTF
TRBJ1-4	TRBV27	CASSLSKGARANEKLFF
TRBJ2-3	TRBV3-1/TRBV3-2	CASSERLAITQYF
TRBJ1-1	TRBV28	CASSLGPYIAEAFF
TRBJ1-6	TRBV27	CASSLSQGQSSPLHF
TRBJ1-6	TRBV28	CASRTGDRGSLNSPLHF
TRBJ1-2	TRBV6-5	CASRLPSINYGYTF
TRBJ2-2	TRBV28	CASRRTGIRNTGELFF
TRBJ2-5	TRBV19	CASSPGGVETQYF
TRBJ2-2	TRBV7-3	CASSLRGQSTGELFF
TRBJ1-2	TRBV5-5	CASSLEGQGAYGYTF
TRBJ1-2	TRBV7-3	CASSLERGDGYTF
TRBJ1-3	TRBV25-1	CASSGEWGQEAGNTIYF
TRBJ2-3	TRBV19	CASSPGLGMGTQYF
TRBJ1-2	TRBV16	CASSHGKFSYYGYTF
TRBJ2-7	TRBV2	CASSSGTALYEQYF
TRBJ1-1	TRBV19	CASSMAEVRTEAFF
TRBJ2-3	TRBV14	CASSRGGLAGARNTQYF
TRBJ2-7	TRBV28	CASRPTGAPSYEQYF
TRBJ2-1	TRBV5-1	CASSPRWGGSSYNEQFF
TRBJ2-1	TRBV6-1	CASSQETGGAHNEQFF
TRBJ2-6	TRBV7-2	CASSLAGGASGANVLTF